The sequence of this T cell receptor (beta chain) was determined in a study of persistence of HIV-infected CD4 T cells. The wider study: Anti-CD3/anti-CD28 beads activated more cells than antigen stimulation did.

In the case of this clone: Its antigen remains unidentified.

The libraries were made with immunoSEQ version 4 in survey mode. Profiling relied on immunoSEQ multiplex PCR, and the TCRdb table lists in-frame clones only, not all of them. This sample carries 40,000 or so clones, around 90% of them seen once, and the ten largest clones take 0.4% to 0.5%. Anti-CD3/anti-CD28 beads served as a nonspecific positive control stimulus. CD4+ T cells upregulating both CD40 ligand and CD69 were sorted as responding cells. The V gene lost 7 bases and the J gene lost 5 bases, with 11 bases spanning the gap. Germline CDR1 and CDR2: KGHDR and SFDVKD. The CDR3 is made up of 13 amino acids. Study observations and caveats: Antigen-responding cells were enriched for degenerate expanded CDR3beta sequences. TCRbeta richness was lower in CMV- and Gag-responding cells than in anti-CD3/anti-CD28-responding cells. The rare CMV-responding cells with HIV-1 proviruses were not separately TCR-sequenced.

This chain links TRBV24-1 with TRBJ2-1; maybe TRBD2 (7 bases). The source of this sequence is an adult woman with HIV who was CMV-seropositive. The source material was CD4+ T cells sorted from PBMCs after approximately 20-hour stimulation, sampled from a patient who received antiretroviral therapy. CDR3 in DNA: TGTGCCACCAGGGGGGGGCCCAACAATGAGCAGTTCTTC. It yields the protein CATRGGPNNEQFF.